The source of this T cell receptor beta chain is a study of siplizumab effects on memory and regulatory T cells. Libraries were prepared by immunoSEQ multiplex PCR; TCRdb keeps only in-frame clonotypes and omits some of them. The sample has roughly 100,000 clones; about 93% are singletons. Germline CDR1 is SQVTM and CDR2 is ANQGSEA. The CDR3 has 13 amino acids. The junction had 2 bases not matched to a gene; V was cut back by 5 bases and J by 1 base. Material for sequencing was Tregs sorted from blood. J is TRBJ1-5 and V is TRBV29-1, with 7 bases aligning to TRBD1. This clonotype was obtained from a human donor in good health. In DNA, the CDR3 is TGCAGCGTTAAACAGGGGAGCAATCAGCCCCAGCATTTT. This gives the protein CSVKQGSNQPQHF.